These 2 T cell receptor beta chains were all obtained from the same sample, sequenced in a study of response to subunit inactivated influenza vaccine. TCRdb re-analysed the RT-PCR reads in MiXCR, keeping a single row per CDR3 protein. The data show about 780,000 distinct CDR3 sequences, around a sixth seen once. The specimen comprised PBMCs from blood, sampled 5 days after vaccination. The receptor source for this set is a man in his fifties who received an inactivated influenza vaccine.

The V call is TRBV9, the J call TRBJ2-7, with a tentative D call TRBD2 (5 bases). Germline CDR1 SGDLS, CDR2 YYNGEE. V was clipped by 2 bases and J by 7 bases, with 13 bases between them. The CDR3 sequence is 13 residues long. In DNA, the CDR3 is TGTGCCAGCAGCGTTGGCAACCCGGGGGAGCAGTACTTC. Protein: CASSVGNPGEQYF.

CDR3 nucleotides: TGCAGTGCTAGAGGAGGCGGGACTAGCCCCGGGGAGCTGTTTTTT. Amino acid sequence: CSARGGGTSPGELFF. The chain links TRBV20-1 to TRBJ2-2, with TRBD2 identical over 9 bases. V lost 1 base to trimming and J lost 6 bases; unmatched junction nucleotides: 6. The CDR3 length is 15 residues. Germline CDR1 reads DFQATT; CDR2 reads SNEGSKA (reference sequence).